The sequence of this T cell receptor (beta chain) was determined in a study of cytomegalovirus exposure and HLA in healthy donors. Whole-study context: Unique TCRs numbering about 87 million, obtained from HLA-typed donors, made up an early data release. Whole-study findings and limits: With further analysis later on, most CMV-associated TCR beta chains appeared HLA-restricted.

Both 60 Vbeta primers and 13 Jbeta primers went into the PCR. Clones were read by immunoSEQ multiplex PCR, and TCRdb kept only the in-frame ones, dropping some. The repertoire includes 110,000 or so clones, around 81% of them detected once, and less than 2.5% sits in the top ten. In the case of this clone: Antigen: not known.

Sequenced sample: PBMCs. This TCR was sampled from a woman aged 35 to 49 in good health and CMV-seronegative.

For the CDR3, the DNA is TGTGCCAGTAGTCCCACGGGGGTTAGAAAACTGTTTTTT. Amino acids: CASSPTGVRKLFF. The chain uses TRBV19 and TRBJ1-4; D is possibly TRBD1 (5 bases). The CDR3 length is 13 residues. Germline values: CDR1 LNHDA, CDR2 SQIVND (reference sequence). V lost 5 bases, J lost 10 bases, and 14 bases lay in between.